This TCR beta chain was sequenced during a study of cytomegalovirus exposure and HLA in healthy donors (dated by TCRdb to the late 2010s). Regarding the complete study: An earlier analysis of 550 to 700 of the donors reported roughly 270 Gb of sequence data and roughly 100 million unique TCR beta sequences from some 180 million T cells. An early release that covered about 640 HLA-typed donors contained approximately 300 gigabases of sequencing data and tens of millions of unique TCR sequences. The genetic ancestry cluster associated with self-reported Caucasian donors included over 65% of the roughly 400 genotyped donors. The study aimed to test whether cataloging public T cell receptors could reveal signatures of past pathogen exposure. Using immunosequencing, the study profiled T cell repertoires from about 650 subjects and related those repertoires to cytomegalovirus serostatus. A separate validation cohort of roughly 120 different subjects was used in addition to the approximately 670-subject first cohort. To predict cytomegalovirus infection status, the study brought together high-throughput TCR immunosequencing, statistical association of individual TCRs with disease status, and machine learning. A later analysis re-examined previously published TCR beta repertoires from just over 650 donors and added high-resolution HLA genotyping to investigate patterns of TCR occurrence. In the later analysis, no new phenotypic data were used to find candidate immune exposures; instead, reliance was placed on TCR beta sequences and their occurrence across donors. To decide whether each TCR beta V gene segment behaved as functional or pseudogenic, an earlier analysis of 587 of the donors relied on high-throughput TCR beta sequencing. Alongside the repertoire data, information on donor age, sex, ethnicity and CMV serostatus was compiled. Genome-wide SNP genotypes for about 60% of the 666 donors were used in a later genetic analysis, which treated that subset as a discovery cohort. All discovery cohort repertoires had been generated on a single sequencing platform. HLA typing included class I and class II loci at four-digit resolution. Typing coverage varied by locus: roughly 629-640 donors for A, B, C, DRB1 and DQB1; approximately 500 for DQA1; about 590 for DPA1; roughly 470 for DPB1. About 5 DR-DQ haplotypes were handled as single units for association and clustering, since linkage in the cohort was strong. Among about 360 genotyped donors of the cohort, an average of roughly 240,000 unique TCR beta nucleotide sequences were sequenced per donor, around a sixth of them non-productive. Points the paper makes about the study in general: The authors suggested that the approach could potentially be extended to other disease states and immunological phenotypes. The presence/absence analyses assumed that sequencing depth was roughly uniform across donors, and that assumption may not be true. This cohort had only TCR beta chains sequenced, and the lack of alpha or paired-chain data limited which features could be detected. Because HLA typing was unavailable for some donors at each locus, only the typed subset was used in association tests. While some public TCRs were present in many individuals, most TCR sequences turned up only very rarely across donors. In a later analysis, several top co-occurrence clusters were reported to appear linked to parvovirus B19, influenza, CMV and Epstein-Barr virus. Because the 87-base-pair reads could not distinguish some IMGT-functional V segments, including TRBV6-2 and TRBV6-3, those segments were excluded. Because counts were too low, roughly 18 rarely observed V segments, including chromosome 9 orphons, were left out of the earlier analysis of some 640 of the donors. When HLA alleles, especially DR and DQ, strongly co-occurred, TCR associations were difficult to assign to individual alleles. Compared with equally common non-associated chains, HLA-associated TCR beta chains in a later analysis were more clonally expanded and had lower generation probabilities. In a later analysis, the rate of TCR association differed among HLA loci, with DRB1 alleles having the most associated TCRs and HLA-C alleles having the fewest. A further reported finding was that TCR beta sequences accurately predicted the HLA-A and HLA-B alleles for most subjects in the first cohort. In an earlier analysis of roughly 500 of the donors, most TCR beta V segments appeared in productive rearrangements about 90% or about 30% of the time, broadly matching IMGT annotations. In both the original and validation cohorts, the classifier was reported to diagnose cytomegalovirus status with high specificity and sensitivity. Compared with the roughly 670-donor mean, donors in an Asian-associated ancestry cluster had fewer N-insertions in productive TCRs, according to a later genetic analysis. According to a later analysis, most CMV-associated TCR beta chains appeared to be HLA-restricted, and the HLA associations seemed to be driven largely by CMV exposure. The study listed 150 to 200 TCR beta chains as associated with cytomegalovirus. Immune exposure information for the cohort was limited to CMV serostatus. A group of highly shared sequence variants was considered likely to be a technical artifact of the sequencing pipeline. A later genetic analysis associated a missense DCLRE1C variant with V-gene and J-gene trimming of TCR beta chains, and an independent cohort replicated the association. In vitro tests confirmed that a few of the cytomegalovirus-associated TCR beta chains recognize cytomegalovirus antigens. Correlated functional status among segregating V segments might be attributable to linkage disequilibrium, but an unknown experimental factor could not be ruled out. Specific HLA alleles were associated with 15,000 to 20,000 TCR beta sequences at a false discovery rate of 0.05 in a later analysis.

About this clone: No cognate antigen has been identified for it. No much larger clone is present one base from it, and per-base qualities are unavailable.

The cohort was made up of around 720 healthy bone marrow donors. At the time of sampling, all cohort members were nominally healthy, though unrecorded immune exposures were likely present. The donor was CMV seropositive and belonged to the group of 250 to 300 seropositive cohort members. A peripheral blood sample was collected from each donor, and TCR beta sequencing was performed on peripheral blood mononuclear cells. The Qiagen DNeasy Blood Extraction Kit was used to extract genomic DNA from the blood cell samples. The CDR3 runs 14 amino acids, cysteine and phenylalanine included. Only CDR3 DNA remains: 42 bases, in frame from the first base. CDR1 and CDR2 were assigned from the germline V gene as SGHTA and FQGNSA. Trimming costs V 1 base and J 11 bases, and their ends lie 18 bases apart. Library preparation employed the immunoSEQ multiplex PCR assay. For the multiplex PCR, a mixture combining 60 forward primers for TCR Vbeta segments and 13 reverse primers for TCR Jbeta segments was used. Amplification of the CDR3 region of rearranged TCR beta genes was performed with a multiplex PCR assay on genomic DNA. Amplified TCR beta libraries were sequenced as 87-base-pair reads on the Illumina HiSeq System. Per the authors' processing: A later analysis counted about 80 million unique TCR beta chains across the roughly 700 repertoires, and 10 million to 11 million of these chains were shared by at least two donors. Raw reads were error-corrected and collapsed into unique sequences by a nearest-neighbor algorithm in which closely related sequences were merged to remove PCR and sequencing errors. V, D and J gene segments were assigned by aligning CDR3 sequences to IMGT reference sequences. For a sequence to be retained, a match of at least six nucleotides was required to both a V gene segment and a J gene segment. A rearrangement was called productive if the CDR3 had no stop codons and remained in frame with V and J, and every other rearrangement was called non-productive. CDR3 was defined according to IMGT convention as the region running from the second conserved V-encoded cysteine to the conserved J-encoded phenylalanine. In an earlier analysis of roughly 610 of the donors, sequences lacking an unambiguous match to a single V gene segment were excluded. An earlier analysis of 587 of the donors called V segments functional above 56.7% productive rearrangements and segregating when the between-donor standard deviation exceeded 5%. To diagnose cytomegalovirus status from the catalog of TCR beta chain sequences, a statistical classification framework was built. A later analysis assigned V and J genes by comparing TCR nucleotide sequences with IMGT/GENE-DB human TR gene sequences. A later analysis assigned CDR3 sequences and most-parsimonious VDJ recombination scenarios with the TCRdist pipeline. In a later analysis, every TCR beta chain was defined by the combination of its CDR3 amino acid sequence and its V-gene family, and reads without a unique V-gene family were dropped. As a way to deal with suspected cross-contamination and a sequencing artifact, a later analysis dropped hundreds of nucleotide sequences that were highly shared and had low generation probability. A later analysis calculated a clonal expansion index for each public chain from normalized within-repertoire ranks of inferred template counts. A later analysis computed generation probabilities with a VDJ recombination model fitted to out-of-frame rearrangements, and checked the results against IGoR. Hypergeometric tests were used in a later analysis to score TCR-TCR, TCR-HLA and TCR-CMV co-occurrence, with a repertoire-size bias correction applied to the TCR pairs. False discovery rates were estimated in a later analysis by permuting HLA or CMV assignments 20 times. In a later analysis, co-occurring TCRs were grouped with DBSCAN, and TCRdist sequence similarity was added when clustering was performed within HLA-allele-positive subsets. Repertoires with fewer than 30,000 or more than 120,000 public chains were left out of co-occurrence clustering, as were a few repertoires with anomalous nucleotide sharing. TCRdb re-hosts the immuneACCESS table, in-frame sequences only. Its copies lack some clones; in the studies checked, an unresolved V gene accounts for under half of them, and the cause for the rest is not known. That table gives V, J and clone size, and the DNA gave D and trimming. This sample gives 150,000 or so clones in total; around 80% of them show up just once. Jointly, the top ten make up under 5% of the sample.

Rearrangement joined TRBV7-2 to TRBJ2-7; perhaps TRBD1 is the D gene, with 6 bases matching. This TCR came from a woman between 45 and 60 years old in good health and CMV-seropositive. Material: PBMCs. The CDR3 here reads CASSLVQGKAPEYF. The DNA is TGTGCCAGCAGCTTAGTACAGGGAAAAGCCCCGGAGTACTTC.